The rows below give T cell receptor beta chains drawn from one sample of a study of blood T cell repertoires in COVID-19. Profiled with immunoSEQ multiplex PCR; TCRdb holds only in-frame clones, not every one. The sample lists about 400,000 clones, approximately 87% seen once, with roughly 10% in the top ten. The source material was PBMCs or T cells enriched from blood (not recorded which). The receptors come from a woman aged 45-59 years who had recovered from COVID-19. The CDR3 runs from the conserved cysteine through the conserved F or W. D genes are given only for firm matches. Part of the rows lack a size; the others show once, few, many or a class for expanded clones.

j_call d_call v_call clone_size cdr3_nt cdr3_aa
TRBJ1-5 TRBD1 TRBV19 . TGTGCCAGTAGTATCCGGACAGGGAAGGGGTACAGCAATCAGCCCCAGCATTTT CASSIRTGKGYSNQPQHF
TRBJ1-1 . TRBV3-1/TRBV3-2 . TGTGCCAGCAGCCGTACGGGGGGGCTTGGCGCTTTCTTT CASSRTGGLGAFF
TRBJ1-5 . TRBV3-1/TRBV3-2 . TGTGCCAGCAGCCAAGTAAGGGGGATTAATCAGCCCCAGCATTTT CASSQVRGINQPQHF
TRBJ2-7 TRBD1 TRBV19 . TGTGCCAGTAGTATAGGTTTCGGACAGGGCGCCTACGAGCAGTACTTC CASSIGFGQGAYEQYF
TRBJ1-6 . TRBV4-2 . TGTGCCAGCAGCCAAGATGACGGACAACTTTCACCCCTCCACTTT CASSQDDGQLSPLHF
TRBJ1-5 . TRBV7-8 . TGTGCCAGCAGCACAAAGGACAGAACGGGCTACCCACTTTATAGCAATCAGCCCCAGCATTTT CASSTKDRTGYPLYSNQPQHF
TRBJ1-5 . TRBV4-1 once TGCGCCAGCAGCCAAGTGGTGAACAGTCGCCAGCCCCAGCATTTT CASSQVVNSRQPQHF
TRBJ1-5 . TRBV7-2 . TGTGCCAGCAGCTTAGGTGACAGAAATCAGCCCCAGCATTTT CASSLGDRNQPQHF
TRBJ2-4 . TRBV10-1 . TGCGCCAGCACAGGCAAAAACATTCAGTACTTC CASTGKNIQYF
TRBJ2-5 TRBD2 TRBV27 . TGTGCCAGCAGTTCTCTAGCGGCACTGGGGGAGACCCAGTACTTC CASSSLAALGETQYF
TRBJ1-4 . TRBV7-9 . TGTGCCAGCAGCCTTATCAGGGGAACTAATGAAAAACTGTTTTTT CASSLIRGTNEKLFF
TRBJ1-4 . TRBV10-3 . TGTGCCATCGGGGCAGGGGAAAAACTGTTTTTT CAIGAGEKLFF
TRBJ2-7 . TRBV3-1/TRBV3-2 . TGTGCCAGCAGGCCCTCCTGGGGCTCGGTTACGGTGGAGCAGTACTTC CASRPSWGSVTVEQYF
TRBJ1-5 . TRBV25-1 . TGTGCCAGCGAAGACCAAGGGGCCCAGCATTTT CASEDQGAQHF
TRBJ1-1 . TRBV18 . TGTGCCAGCTCACCAGGAGGTAATCTTGAAGCTTTCTTT CASSPGGNLEAFF
TRBJ1-4 . TRBV7-9 once TGTGCCAGCAGCTTCCCGCGGCGGGATTTCGATGAAAAACTGTTTTTT CASSFPRRDFDEKLFF
TRBJ1-2 TRBD1 TRBV7-8 . TGTGCCAGCAGCAACCTCGACAGGGGTGACTATGGCTACACCTTC CASSNLDRGDYGYTF
TRBJ1-5 . TRBV28 . TGTGCCAGCAGATATCGAGACAGGACCTATAGCAATCAGCCCCAGCATTTT CASRYRDRTYSNQPQHF
TRBJ1-4 . TRBV7-9 . TGTGCCAGCAGCTTAGGACAGGCAAGGGATGAAAAACTGTTTTTT CASSLGQARDEKLFF
TRBJ1-2 . TRBV27 . TGTGCCAGCAGTGGCGGGGTGTTCTATGGCTACACCTTC CASSGGVFYGYTF
TRBJ1-1 . TRBV19 . TGTGCCAGTAGTTCAGGAAGAGGGACTGAAGCTTTCTTT CASSSGRGTEAFF
TRBJ1-5 . TRBV7-9 . TGTGCCAGCAGCTCACGGGACATCAATCAGCCCCAGCATTTT CASSSRDINQPQHF
TRBJ2-7 . TRBV21-1 few TGTGCCAGCAGCAGAACAGACCGGCAGCACGAGCAGTACTTC CASSRTDRQHEQYF
TRBJ1-2 TRBD1 TRBV7-9 . TGTGCCAGCAGCTACGGGACAGTCCTCGATGGCTACACCTTC CASSYGTVLDGYTF
TRBJ1-1 TRBD1 TRBV5-1 . TGCGCCAGCGGGGGGACAGGACATGAAGCTTTCTTT CASGGTGHEAFF
TRBJ1-6 TRBD1 TRBV19 once TGTGCCAGTAGTCTCGACGGGGACAGGGTTGAACCCCTCCACTTT CASSLDGDRVEPLHF
TRBJ1-6 . TRBV10-3 . TGTGCCATGTCCGTAGAAAATAATTCACCCCTCCACTTT CAMSVENNSPLHF
TRBJ1-1 . TRBV5-4 . TGTGCCAGCAGCCCATCGACAACAAAGAACACTGAAGCTTTCTTT CASSPSTTKNTEAFF
TRBJ1-5 . TRBV4-1 . TGCGCCAGCAGCCCAACAGGGCTGACGGATCAGCCCCAGCATTTT CASSPTGLTDQPQHF
TRBJ2-5 TRBD2 TRBV7-9 . TGTGCCAGCAGCTTAACTAGCGGGGGGTTAGAGACCCAGTACTTC CASSLTSGGLETQYF
TRBJ1-1 . TRBV19 . TGTGCCAGTAGTATGGGGGGGCGGGTGGAAGCTTTCTTT CASSMGGRVEAFF
TRBJ1-6 . TRBV9 . TGTGCCAGCAGCGTAGAACAAAATTCACCCCTCCACTTT CASSVEQNSPLHF
TRBJ1-3 . TRBV7-2 . TGTGCCAGCAGCTTCACTCAACAGCAAATCTCTGGAAACACCATATATTTT CASSFTQQQISGNTIYF
TRBJ1-6 TRBD1 TRBV28 . TGTGCCAGCAGTTCGACTCTGACAGGGGGGGTTAATTCACCCCTCCACTTT CASSSTLTGGVNSPLHF
TRBJ2-5 TRBD2 TRBV2 . TGTGCCAGACAGCTAGCGGGGGAGACCCAGTACTTC CARQLAGETQYF
TRBJ1-4 . TRBV18 . TGTGCCAGCTTGACAGAAACTAATGAAAAACTGTTTTTT CASLTETNEKLFF
TRBJ2-1 . TRBV4-1 . TGCGCCAGCAGCCCGCCTGGACAGAACAATGAGCAGTTCTTC CASSPPGQNNEQFF
TRBJ2-3 . TRBV28 . TGTGCCAGCCGTCTCTCTAGTTGGAGCACAGATACGCAGTATTTT CASRLSSWSTDTQYF
TRBJ1-1 TRBD1 TRBV10-3 . TGTGCCATCAGGGGGACAGGCACTGAAGCTTTCTTT CAIRGTGTEAFF